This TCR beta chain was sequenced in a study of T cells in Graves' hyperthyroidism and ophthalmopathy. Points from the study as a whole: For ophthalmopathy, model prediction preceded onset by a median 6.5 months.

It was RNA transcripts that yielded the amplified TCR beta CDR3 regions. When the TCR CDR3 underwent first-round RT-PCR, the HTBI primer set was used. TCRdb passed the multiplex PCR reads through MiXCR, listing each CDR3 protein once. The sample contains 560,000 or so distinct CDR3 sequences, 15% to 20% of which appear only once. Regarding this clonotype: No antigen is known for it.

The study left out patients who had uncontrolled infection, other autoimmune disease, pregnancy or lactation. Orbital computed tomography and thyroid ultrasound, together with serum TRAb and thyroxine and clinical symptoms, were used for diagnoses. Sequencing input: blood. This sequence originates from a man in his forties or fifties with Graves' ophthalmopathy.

CDR3 DNA: TGTGCCAGCAGCTCCACTAGCGGGAGTGACACCGGGGAGCTGTTTTTT. This gives the protein CASSSTSGSDTGELFF. V and J are TRBV7-6 and TRBJ2-2, with 11 bases aligning to TRBD2. This CDR3 contains 16 residues. Germline V gene sequence: CDR1 SGHVS, CDR2 FNYEAQ. With V trimmed by 4 bases and J by 3 bases, 4 bases remained unmatched.